The T cell receptor (beta chain) under discussion was sequenced for a study of T-cell memory formation after mild COVID-19. For the study at large: TCR clusters were mostly donor specific. Study-wide results and limits: The main location of contracting CD4+ clones was CM and EM, and that of contracting CD8+ clones was EMRA. A second wave of clones peaked on day 37, and their SARS-CoV-2 specificity went unconfirmed.

Constant-segment primers served in 5'RACE that generated TCR alpha and TCR beta cDNA libraries bearing sample barcodes and UMIs. From the 5' RACE reads, TCRdb called clonotypes with MiXCR, one entry per CDR3 protein. Altogether hundreds of thousands of distinct CDR3 sequences are present, roughly 15% being singletons, with the ten largest covering 20% to 25%. CDR3 length: 14 residues. Germline V lookup: CDR1 SGHAT, CDR2 FQNNGV. V shed 3 bases and J shed 0 bases, with 9 bases lying between them. This clonotype was detected many times. Its matching antigen is unknown. The TCR originated in a man younger than 35 who had mild COVID-19 (a few samples of this study predate the infection). Cell type and time point are not known. Material for sequencing was PBMCs or a T cell subset sorted from them (not recorded which). This sequence joins TRBV11-2 and TRBJ2-7; D gene unclear. In DNA form, the CDR3 reads TGTGCCAGCAGCTTCCCGGTGAGCTCCTACGAGCAGTACTTC. It is translated as CASSFPVSSYEQYF.